Below, one TCR beta chain is given with its context. The V end lost 7 bases, the J end lost 0 bases, and 14 bases lay between the germline ends. This CDR3 has 15 amino acids. The germline CDR1 and CDR2 sequences are SGHDT and YYEEEE. The record originates from a study of blood T cell repertoires in COVID-19. Study background: The analysed material was cDNA or gDNA that came from T cells, B-cell-depleted T cells, or PBMCs.

Living in under 30 US areas, the participants were between roughly 18 and 95 years of age. Clones were sequenced by immunoSEQ multiplex PCR, and TCRdb holds only the in-frame ones, with some missing. The sample lists about 220,000 clones; about 87% were seen once. Sequencing was performed on PBMCs or T cells enriched from blood (not recorded which). This sequence was found in a young woman who had recovered from COVID-19. The chain is built from TRBV5-6 and TRBJ1-3, with unresolved D. This chain's CDR3 is CASGRPWSSGNTIYF. The CDR3 nucleotides read TGTGCCAGCGGCCGGCCATGGAGCTCTGGAAACACCATATATTTT.